The 23 T cell receptor beta chains below come from one sample, sequenced in a study of post-analysis software for immune sequencing data. Study observations and caveats: When patients were compared with controls, 4 or 5 TRBV segments were more frequent, TRBV5-6, TRBV5-1 and TRBV20-1 among them.

Every TCR beta cDNA library bore unique molecular identifiers. Using its own MiXCR run on the PCR reads, TCRdb lists one record per CDR3 protein. Of 650,000 to 850,000 distinct CDR3 sequences in the sample, about 50% were seen once. Antigens of these TCRs are unknown. Sequencing was done on a sample of blood. The receptors here all came from a girl aged 10-17 years with multiple sclerosis.

The chain is built from TRBV4-1 and TRBJ2-7; TRBD1 is a possible D gene (5 bases). V shed 3 bases and J shed 4 bases, with 16 bases lying between them. The CDR3 has 15 amino acids. Germline loops: CDR1 MGHRA, CDR2 YSYEKL. CDR3 DNA sequence: TGCGCCAGCAGCCAGGATTGGCAGGGAACATACGAGCAGTACTTC. Translated, it gives CASSQDWQGTYEQYF.

The chain is built from TRBV4-1 and TRBJ2-1, with 12 bases aligning to TRBD2. The last part of the DNA fits TRBJ2-7 better; the J call may be wrong. The CDR3 contains 16 residues. CDR1 is MGHRA and CDR2 is YSYEKL in the germline V gene. CDR3 protein: CASSRELWTSGNEQYF. The CDR3 DNA follows: TGCGCCAGCAGCCGTGAACTTTGGACTAGCGGGAATGAGCAGTACTTC.

This chain links TRBV29-1 with TRBJ1-4, with 11 positions matching TRBD1. The J segment lost 8 bases and the V segment lost 4 bases, leaving 3 bases of the junction unmatched. The CDR3 loop spans 13 amino acids. The germline V gene has CDR1 SQVTM and CDR2 ANQGSEA. CDR3 region: CSVGDRGLEKLFF. The CDR3 nucleotides are TGCAGCGTTGGGGACAGGGGGTTAGAAAAACTGTTTTTT.

The J gene is TRBJ2-6, the V gene TRBV28; 7 nucleotides line up with TRBD2. Per germline, CDR1 MDHEN and CDR2 SYDVKM. CDR3 length: 16 residues. V trimming: 5 bases; J trimming: 4 bases; junction bases outside the gene matches: 8. For the CDR3, the DNA is TGTGCCAGCAGTATAACGGGAGGCTCCGGGGCCAACGTCCTGACTTTC. Amino acids: CASSITGGSGANVLTF.

The chain has TRBV5-6 and TRBJ2-7; possible D gene TRBD1, 6 bases. Germline V lookup: CDR1 SGHDT, CDR2 YYEEEE. The CDR3 extends over 14 amino acids. Trimming removed 1 base from V and 2 bases from J, with 10 bases in between. DNA of the CDR3: TGTGCCAGCAGCTTGACCGGGACACCCTACGAGCAGTACTTC. Amino acids: CASSLTGTPYEQYF.

The gene calls are TRBV7-8 and TRBJ2-5; 10 bases map to TRBD2. The assigned J gene may be wrong: the sequence end matches TRBJ2-7 better. The CDR3 totals 16 residues. CDR1 SGHVS and CDR2 FQNEAQ come from the germline V gene. This CDR3 is CASSLAQASGGYEQYF. CDR3 coding DNA: TGTGCCAGCAGCTTAGCGCAGGCTAGCGGGGGTTACGAGCAGTACTTC.

The genes are TRBV4-2 and TRBJ2-5; TRBD2 agrees at 7 bases. The CDR3 consists of 14 residues. With V trimmed by 2 bases and J by 4 bases, 4 bases remained unmatched. CDR1 LGHNA and CDR2 YNFKEQ come from the germline V gene. The CDR3 is CASSQLGGGETQYF. The CDR3 region has the DNA TGTGCCAGCAGCCAACTGGGGGGGGGAGAGACCCAGTACTTC.

This chain uses TRBV20-1 with TRBJ2-7; 12 nucleotides align to TRBD2. The CDR3 sequence is 15 residues long. V shed 0 bases and J 6 bases; nucleotides not matched to a gene: 6. Germline V CDR1 and CDR2: DFQATT, SNEGSKA (reference sequence). CDR3 loop: CSARDLLAGGFEQYF. DNA of the CDR3: TGCAGTGCTAGAGACCTACTAGCGGGAGGTTTCGAGCAGTACTTC.

For the CDR3, the DNA is TGTGCCGGGAGGACAGCCCTCTATGGCTACACCTTC. Protein: CAGRTALYGYTF. The chain recombines TRBV12-3 or TRBV12-4 with TRBJ1-2, with a possible D match to TRBD1 (6 bases). V lost 11 bases, J lost 4 bases, and 14 bases lay in between. This CDR3 is built from 12 residues.

This clonotype was observed a handful of times. The chain couples TRBV5-1 to TRBJ1-2, with a tentative D call TRBD1 (6 bases). V shed 5 bases and J shed 0 bases, with 14 bases lying between them. The CDR3 consists of 15 residues. Germline V gene data show CDR1 as SGHRS and CDR2 as YFSETQ. The CDR3 region is CASRPGTLANYGYTF. The CDR3, as DNA: TGCGCCAGCAGGCCCGGGACACTAGCTAACTATGGCTACACCTTC.

This clonotype has only a few counts. In nucleotides, the CDR3 is TGTGCCAGCAGCCCCAGGAGGAACACTGAAGCTTTCTTT. Its protein product is CASSPRRNTEAFF. The chain recombines TRBV7-2 with TRBJ1-1; D is uncertain. The germline gives CDR1 SGHTA, CDR2 FQGNSA. The CDR3 contains 13 residues. Deletions cut 5 bases from V and 1 base from J, with 8 bases between.

This clonotype is a singleton in its sample. DNA for the CDR3: TGTGCCGGGGGGCTAGGGAATGAGCAGTTCTTC. Translating it yields CAGGLGNEQFF. The V call is TRBV11-2, the J call TRBJ2-1, with D perhaps TRBD1 or TRBD2 (6 bases each). Germline values: CDR1 SGHAT, CDR2 FQNNGV. There are 11 residues in the CDR3. V lost 11 bases and J 7 bases, leaving 12 bases between the germline ends.

The rearrangement joins TRBV7-9 to TRBJ2-1; 7 positions match TRBD2. This CDR3 contains 16 residues. Germline CDR1 reads SEHNR; CDR2 reads FQNEAQ (reference sequence). V was pared by 0 bases and J by 4 bases, with 6 bases of the junction left unmatched. The chain's CDR3 is CASSLARLAVYNEQFF. CDR3 sequence (DNA): TGTGCCAGCAGCTTAGCTCGGCTAGCGGTATACAATGAGCAGTTCTTC.

This clonotype was seen a handful of times. An end of the junction does not agree with germline; a read error may underlie this. The rearrangement uses TRBV7-9 and TRBJ2-1; no definite D call. The CDR3 consists of 16 residues. Germline V gene data show CDR1 as SEHNR and CDR2 as FQNEAQ (reference sequence). The CDR3 loop is CASSVALGSGYNEQFF. The CDR3 region has the DNA TGTGCCAGCAGCGTAGCCCTGGGATCGGGTTACAATGAGCAGTTCTTC.

The J gene is TRBJ2-7, the V gene TRBV25-1; D is uncertain. The germline V gene encodes CDR1 MGHDK and CDR2 SYGVNS. The CDR3 is 14 amino acids. V dropped 8 bases and J dropped 0 bases, with 14 bases sitting between them. This CDR3 reads CASRNSGYSYEQYF. CDR3 DNA sequence: TGTGCCAGCCGTAATTCGGGTTACTCCTACGAGCAGTACTTC.

Comment on this clonotype: One end of the junction varies from germline; a read error may be responsible. This chain links TRBV9 with TRBJ2-1; no definite D call. There are 12 residues in the CDR3. CDR1 SGDLS and CDR2 YYNGEE come from the germline V gene. In DNA form, the CDR3 reads TGTGCCAGCAGCGCGAGGAACAATAAGCAGTTCTTC. Translated, it gives CASSARNNKQFF.

This rearrangement joins TRBV20-1 to TRBJ2-7; tentative D call: TRBD2 (6 bases). The DNA end is a closer match to TRBJ2-1, so the J assignment may be wrong. The CDR3 contains 16 residues. Germline V gene lookup returns CDR1 DFQATT and CDR2 SNEGSKA (reference sequence). CDR3 region: CSARGIAGTAYNEQFF. The CDR3 DNA follows: TGCAGTGCTAGAGGCATAGCCGGGACTGCATACAATGAGCAGTTCTTC.

A few counts support this clonotype. V gene TRBV29-1 combines with J gene TRBJ2-1; D not certain. The CDR3 covers 12 residues. Trimming took 7 bases from V and 8 from J, leaving 15 bases between them. CDR1 and CDR2 (germline): SQVTM, ANQGSEA. The CDR3 is CSGARTWDEQFF. The DNA for the CDR3 is TGCAGCGGTGCCCGGACCTGGGATGAGCAGTTCTTC.

This clonotype was recorded a few times. V is TRBV7-2 and J is TRBJ2-3; 9 bases line up with TRBD2. Germline values: CDR1 SGHTA, CDR2 FQGNSA. The CDR3 consists of 15 residues. The junction had 5 bases not matched to a gene; V was cut back by 1 base and J by 6 bases. The CDR3 nucleotides are TGTGCCAGCAGCTTAGAGGCGGGGGGGATGGATACGCAGTATTTT. This sequence encodes CASSLEAGGMDTQYF.

This chain links TRBV20-1 with TRBJ2-7, with 9 bases that match TRBD1. CDR1 DFQATT and CDR2 SNEGSKA come from the germline V gene (reference sequence). J lost 2 bases, V lost 4 bases, and 3 bases had no gene match. CDR3 length: 13 amino acids. CDR3 bases: TGCAGTGCTATTCGGACAGGGGCCTACGAGCAGTACTTC. This encodes CSAIRTGAYEQYF.

The V and J genes are TRBV7-8 and TRBJ2-1; the D gene is possibly TRBD2 (5 bases). Germline-derived CDR1 and CDR2 are SGHVS and FQNEAQ. Trimming took 5 bases from V and 7 from J, leaving 12 bases between them. The CDR3 has 13 amino acids. The CDR3: CASSLGLQNEQFF. The CDR3 DNA is TGTGCCAGCAGCCTAGGACTGCAGAATGAGCAGTTCTTC.

The chain joins TRBV27 to TRBJ2-3; D gene uncertain. This CDR3 region has 8 residues. Germline V gene sequence: CDR1 MNHEY, CDR2 SMNVEV (reference sequence). V was clipped by 8 bases and J by 6 bases, with 0 bases between them. CDR3 amino acids: CASDTQYF. The CDR3 bases are TGTGCCAGCGATACGCAGTATTTT.

The chain uses TRBV29-1 and TRBJ2-5, with 9 bases identical to TRBD2. After removal of 7 bases from V and 3 bases from J, the junction contained 3 bases not matched to a gene. The germline V gene has CDR1 SQVTM and CDR2 ANQGSEA. The length of the CDR3 is 12 residues. The CDR3 DNA reads as TGCAGCGCTATAGCGGGAGAAGAGACCCAGTACTTC. Translation gives CSAIAGEETQYF.